This TCR beta chain is drawn from a study of blood T cell repertoires in COVID-19. One Seattle source followed patients from active infection through their disease course. TCRdb's copy holds only in-frame clones and misses some; the assay was immunoSEQ multiplex PCR. The sample has approximately 110,000 clones, around four fifths seen once; the top ten hold about 5.5%. V lost 3 bases, J lost 5 bases, and 9 bases lay in between. Germline V CDR1 and CDR2: MDHEN, SYDVKM. The CDR3 has 13 amino acids. Source material: peripheral blood. The TCR was taken from a man of 80 years or more with COVID-19, enrolled during active disease. The V gene is TRBV28, the J gene TRBJ2-3, with D tentatively TRBD1 (5 bases). In DNA form, the CDR3 reads TGTGCCAGCAGTTTGGGCAGGGTAGATACGCAGTATTTT. Protein product: CASSLGRVDTQYF.